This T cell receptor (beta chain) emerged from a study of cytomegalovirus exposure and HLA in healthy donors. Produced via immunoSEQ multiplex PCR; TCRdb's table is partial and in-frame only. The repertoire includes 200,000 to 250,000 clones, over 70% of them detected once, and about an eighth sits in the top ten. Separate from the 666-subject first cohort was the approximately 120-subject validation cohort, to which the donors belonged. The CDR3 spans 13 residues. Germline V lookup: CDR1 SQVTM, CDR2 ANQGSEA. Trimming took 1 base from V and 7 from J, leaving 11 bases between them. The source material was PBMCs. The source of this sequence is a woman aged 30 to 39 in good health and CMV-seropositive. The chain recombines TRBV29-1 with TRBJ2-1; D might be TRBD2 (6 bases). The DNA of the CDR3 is TGCAGCGTTGAAGCGGGAGTCTTAAATGAGCAGTTCTTC. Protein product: CSVEAGVLNEQFF.